The 10 T cell receptor beta chains presented below share a single source sample, sequenced in a study of T cell changes during pregnancy in multiple sclerosis. Libraries were prepared by immunoSEQ multiplex PCR; TCRdb keeps only in-frame clonotypes and omits some of them. The profile shows nearly 70,000 clones, about 91% of them singletons. The sample consisted of peripheral blood, taken in the second trimester of pregnancy. The source is a female donor in good health, enrolled as a control in a pregnancy study.

The rearrangement joins TRBV9 to TRBJ2-1; 15 positions match TRBD2. Germline V gene sequence: CDR1 SGDLS, CDR2 YYNGEE. The V gene end was trimmed by 5 bases and the J gene end by 5 bases; junction bases not matched to a gene: 5. The CDR3 totals 16 residues. As DNA, the CDR3 is TGTGCCAGCAGTCACGGACTAGCGGGAGGGGACAATGAGCAGTTCTTC. This gives the protein CASSHGLAGGDNEQFF.

This sequence joins TRBV4-2 and TRBJ1-5; D perhaps matches TRBD1 (6 bases). V lost 4 bases, J lost 2 bases, and 12 bases lay in between. The CDR3 sequence is 15 residues long. The germline V gene encodes CDR1 LGHNA and CDR2 YNFKEQ. DNA of the CDR3: TGTGCCAGCAGCCTTTACTCAGGGGGCAATCAGCCCCAGCATTTT. This sequence encodes CASSLYSGGNQPQHF.

J is TRBJ2-7 and V is TRBV27; 9 positions agree with TRBD2. Germline CDR1 and CDR2: MNHEY and SMNVEV (reference sequence). J was trimmed by 1 base and V by 8 bases; bases with no gene match: 6. This CDR3 comprises 14 residues. CDR3 coding DNA: TGTGCCAGCTCAATTGCGGGAGGGTCCTACGAGCAGTACTTC. It is translated as CASSIAGGSYEQYF.

This sequence joins TRBV4-3 and TRBJ2-3; 9 nucleotides match TRBD2. Germline V gene data show CDR1 as LGHNA and CDR2 as YSLEER. V lost 2 bases and J lost 0; bases outside the gene matches: 0. There are 15 residues in the CDR3. The CDR3 DNA sequence: TGCGCCAGCAGCCAAACTAGCGGGAGCACAGATACGCAGTATTTT. Translating gives CASSQTSGSTDTQYF.

V usage is TRBV7-2 and J usage is TRBJ2-3; TRBD1 matches at 7 bases. The CDR3 is made up of 11 amino acids. V was clipped by 6 bases and J by 7 bases; unmatched bases: 1. Germline V lookup: CDR1 SGHTA, CDR2 FQGNSA. Written as DNA, the CDR3 is TGTGCCAGCAGACAGGGGCATACGCAGTATTTT. Translated, it gives CASRQGHTQYF.

V and J are TRBV7-8 and TRBJ2-1; D unresolved. Trimming took off 5 bases at V and 5 bases at J, with 13 bases between the two ends. CDR1 SGHVS and CDR2 FQNEAQ come from the germline V gene. The CDR3 extends over 14 amino acids. CDR3 loop: CASSRYLLDNEQFF. CDR3 coding DNA: TGTGCCAGCAGCCGGTACCTCTTAGACAATGAGCAGTTCTTC.

In its sample, this clone was seen once. The chain uses TRBV7-9 and TRBJ2-3; D perhaps matches TRBD2 (5 bases). Looked up from germline, CDR1 is SEHNR and CDR2 is FQNEAQ (reference sequence). The CDR3 is 17 residues long. Trimming took off 4 bases at V and 0 bases at J, with 17 bases between the two ends. The CDR3 coding sequence is TGTGCCAGCAGCTCCGGGGAGACCTCCTTCAGCACAGATACGCAGTATTTT. Amino acids: CASSSGETSFSTDTQYF.

V gene TRBV11-2 combines with J gene TRBJ2-1, with 13 positions matching TRBD2. The germline gives CDR1 SGHAT, CDR2 FQNNGV. J lost 15 bases, V lost 5 bases, and 10 bases had no gene match. This CDR3 spans 14 amino acids. CDR3 protein: CASSPSTSGGTPFF. The CDR3 DNA follows: TGTGCCAGCAGCCCTTCGACTAGCGGGGGGACTCCGTTCTTC. Variable domain in full (rest from reference TRBV11-2 and TRBJ2-1): EAGVAQSPRYKIIEKRQSVAFWCNPISGHATLYWYQQILGQGPKLLIQFQNNGVVDDSQLPKDRFSAERLKGVDSTLKIQPAKLEDSAVYLCASSPSTSGGTPFFGPGTRLTVL.

V gene TRBV6-4 combines with J gene TRBJ2-3, with 7 bases lining up with TRBD2. The length of the CDR3 is 15 residues. The V and J ends lost 3 bases and 1 base, in that order; junction bases with no gene match: 4. CDR1 is MRHNA, CDR2 SNTAGT, per germline. The DNA for the CDR3 is TGTGCCAGCAGTGAAGCGGGATCTGGCACAGATACGCAGTATTTT. This sequence encodes CASSEAGSGTDTQYF.

The chain uses TRBV30 and TRBJ2-7, with 13 positions matching TRBD2. In germline, CDR1 is GTSNPN, CDR2 SVGIG (reference sequence). J was trimmed by 3 bases and V by 4 bases; bases with no gene match: 6. This CDR3 comprises 15 residues. The CDR3 reads CAWNTGLAGDYEQYF. The CDR3, as DNA: TGTGCCTGGAACACCGGACTAGCGGGGGACTACGAGCAGTACTTC. Together with reference TRBV30 and TRBJ2-7, the CDR3 gives the full variable domain: SQTIHQWPATLVQPVGSPLSLECTVEGTSNPNLYWYRQAAGRGLQLLFYSVGIGQISSEVPQNLSASRPQDRQFILSSKKLLLSDSGFYLCAWNTGLAGDYEQYFGPGTRLTVT.